The 30 T cell receptor beta chains below all came from one sample that was sequenced in a study of cytomegalovirus exposure and HLA in healthy donors listed by TCRdb under 2017. Libraries came from the immunoSEQ multiplex PCR assay. For the multiplex PCR, a mixture combining 60 forward primers for TCR Vbeta segments and 13 reverse primers for TCR Jbeta segments was used. In its TCRdb copy, this immuneACCESS table keeps in-frame sequences only and misses some clones. Where compared with another copy, unresolved V genes explain less than half of these, and the others have no known cause. The sample yields some 97,000 clones; around 72% were counted once. The top ten clonotypes cover around 14% of the sample. The material sequenced was PBMCs. The receptors stem from a male donor in good health and CMV-seropositive.

The J gene is TRBJ1-6, the V gene TRBV30, with D hard to call. Germline loops: CDR1 GTSNPN, CDR2 SVGIG (reference sequence). The CDR3 extends over 14 amino acids. Deletions cut 3 bases from V and 9 bases from J, with 15 bases between. In nucleotides, the CDR3 is TGTGCCTGGAGCCCCGGGCCCGCGGGTTCACCCCTCCACTTT. Translating it yields CAWSPGPAGSPLHF.

V usage is TRBV5-4 and J usage is TRBJ2-7; maybe TRBD1 (5 bases). Per the germline V gene, CDR1 is SGHNT and CDR2 is YYREEE (reference sequence). This CDR3 has 14 residues. The ends were cut back, 2 bases at V and 2 bases at J, with 11 bases in the middle. The CDR3: CASSLGRVAYEQYF. CDR3 DNA sequence: TGTGCCAGCAGCTTAGGCAGGGTAGCCTACGAGCAGTACTTC.

This clone was counted only a few times. V usage is TRBV4-2 and J usage is TRBJ2-3, with D possibly TRBD2 on 5 matching bases. Germline V gene lookup returns CDR1 LGHNA and CDR2 YNFKEQ. The V end lost 4 bases, the J end lost 0 bases, and 5 bases lay between the germline ends. This CDR3 contains 13 residues. This chain's CDR3 is CASSRTSTDTQYF. The CDR3, as DNA: TGTGCCAGCAGCCGGACTAGCACAGATACGCAGTATTTT.

In this sample, this clone turned up a few times. V gene TRBV4-3 combines with J gene TRBJ1-6; D perhaps matches TRBD1 (5 bases). V shed 1 base and J shed 1 base, with 14 bases lying between them. The CDR3 extends over 18 amino acids. Germline V gene data show CDR1 as LGHNA and CDR2 as YSLEER. The DNA of the CDR3 is TGCGCCAGCAGCCAAGGTCCCGGGCAGGGTTCCTATAATTCACCCCTCCACTTT. This gives the protein CASSQGPGQGSYNSPLHF.

V and J are TRBV5-1 and TRBJ1-1; D is perhaps TRBD1 (6 bases). The CDR3 consists of 14 residues. The germline V gene has CDR1 SGHRS and CDR2 YFSETQ. Deletions cut 6 bases from V and 5 bases from J, with 17 bases between. CDR3: CASIDRGRETEAFF. The CDR3 DNA sequence: TGCGCCAGCATTGATCGGGGGCGGGAGACTGAAGCTTTCTTT.

The chain uses TRBV15 and TRBJ2-3; 9 nucleotides align to TRBD2. The germline V gene has CDR1 LNHNV and CDR2 YYDKDF (reference sequence). The CDR3 has 17 amino acids. The trim removed 1 base at V and 0 bases at J, leaving 5 bases unmatched. The CDR3 region has the DNA TGTGCCACCAGCAGAGGTGCGGGGGGGCCGAGCACAGATACGCAGTATTTT. Translating gives CATSRGAGGPSTDTQYF.

J is TRBJ1-2 and V is TRBV6-1; possibly TRBD1 for D (6 bases). V was clipped by 2 bases and J by 2 bases, with 12 bases between them. Germline lookup yields CDR1 MNHNS and CDR2 SASEGT. This CDR3 is 15 amino acids long. CDR3 loop: CASSEYVTGNYGYTF. Here the CDR3 DNA reads TGTGCCAGCAGTGAATATGTGACAGGAAACTATGGCTACACCTTC.

V and J are TRBV4-1 and TRBJ2-5; D perhaps matches TRBD1 (6 bases). Trimming removed 1 base at V and 5 bases at J, with 14 bases between. Germline V CDR1 and CDR2: MGHRA, YSYEKL. This CDR3 has 15 amino acids. The CDR3 DNA reads TGCGCCAGCAGCCAAGTCAGACAGGCAGGGGAGACCCAGTACTTC. Its protein is CASSQVRQAGETQYF.

A remark on this clone: Compared with germline, one end of the junction differs, possibly owing to a read error. The chain joins TRBV6-1 to TRBJ1-1; 8 bases fit TRBD1. Germline-derived CDR1 and CDR2 are MNHNS and SASEGT. The CDR3 spans 15 residues. The CDR3: CASSFPDRENPEAFF. The CDR3 nucleotides are TGTGCCAGCAGTTTTCCGGACAGGGAGAACCCTGAAGCTTTCTTT.

This clone was picked up one time. The chain is built from TRBV9 and TRBJ2-7; possible D gene TRBD2, 7 bases. The CDR3 runs 16 residues. Germline V lookup: CDR1 SGDLS, CDR2 YYNGEE. The V gene lost 2 bases and the J gene lost 2 bases, with 17 bases spanning the gap. The CDR3 protein is CASSVSGRGAPYEQYF. The CDR3 DNA is TGTGCCAGCAGCGTTTCAGGCCGGGGGGCCCCCTACGAGCAGTACTTC.

This clone showed up just a few times. J is TRBJ2-1 and V is TRBV5-4, with D maybe TRBD1 (6 bases). Per germline, CDR1 SGHNT and CDR2 YYREEE (reference sequence). Trimming stripped 1 base from V and 6 bases from J, with 14 bases between. The CDR3 spans 15 residues. CDR3 amino acids: CASSLSRGGGNEQFF. CDR3 nucleotide sequence: TGTGCCAGCAGCTTGAGCAGGGGTGGAGGCAATGAGCAGTTCTTC.

In this sample, this clone turned up a few times. The chain combines TRBV11-3 with TRBJ2-7, with a tentative D call TRBD1 (6 bases). V was shortened by 5 bases and J by 6 bases, with 14 bases between the two germline ends. In germline, CDR1 is SGHNT, CDR2 YENEEA. The CDR3 totals 13 residues. The CDR3 nucleotides are TGTGCCAGCAGCCCTCTGACAGGTTCCGAGCAGTACTTC. Translating it yields CASSPLTGSEQYF.

As DNA, the CDR3 is TGTGCTAGTGGTTTGGGGGGGCCCGGCGAAGAGACCCAGTACTTC. Encoded protein: CASGLGGPGEETQYF. The rearrangement uses TRBV12-5 and TRBJ2-5; D may be TRBD1 (6 bases). The CDR3 sequence is 15 residues long. Trimming took off 1 base at V and 3 bases at J, with 12 bases between the two ends. CDR1 LGHNT and CDR2 FRNRAP come from the germline V gene.

The rearrangement uses TRBV30 and TRBJ1-2, with TRBD1 matching over 7 bases. J was trimmed by 7 bases and V by 1 base; bases with no gene match: 12. The V gene's germline CDR1 is GTSNPN and CDR2 SVGIG (reference sequence). CDR3 size: 15 residues. The CDR3 here is CAWSELDRAESGYTF. The CDR3, as DNA: TGTGCCTGGAGTGAGTTAGACAGGGCCGAGAGTGGCTACACCTTC.

The gene calls are TRBV7-2 and TRBJ2-1, with D possibly TRBD1 on 6 matching bases. CDR1 SGHTA and CDR2 FQGNSA come from the germline V gene. CDR3 size: 15 residues. Trimming pared 5 bases from V and 6 bases from J, leaving 17 bases between. CDR3 sequence: CASSQGSRVTNEQFF. CDR3 DNA sequence: TGTGCCAGCAGCCAGGGGTCCAGGGTCACCAATGAGCAGTTCTTC.

The V and J genes are TRBV29-1 and TRBJ2-2, with TRBD1 as a possible D gene (7 bases). CDR1 and CDR2 (germline): SQVTM, ANQGSEA. This CDR3 spans 13 amino acids. The CDR3 region has the DNA TGCGGCGGAGGGGGCGCACATACCGGGGAGCTGTTTTTT. Encoded protein: CGGGGAHTGELFF.

This chain connects TRBV11-3 to TRBJ1-2, with 9 bases aligning to TRBD1. Germline CDR1 reads SGHNT; CDR2 reads YENEEA. Trimming cost V 1 base and J 3 bases; bases outside gene matches: 3. The CDR3 extends over 15 amino acids. CDR3 DNA: TGTGCCAGCAGCTTAGGCAGGGACAGGGACTATGGCTACACCTTC. Its translation is CASSLGRDRDYGYTF.

The chain combines TRBV29-1 with TRBJ2-7, with D perhaps matching TRBD2 (7 bases). Trimming removed 6 bases at V and 4 bases at J, with 16 bases between. Germline V gene sequence: CDR1 SQVTM, CDR2 ANQGSEA. The CDR3 totals 13 residues. CDR3 bases: TGCAGCGTCCGCGAGGGGGGAGGGTACGAGCAGTACTTC. As protein: CSVREGGGYEQYF.

J is TRBJ2-7 and V is TRBV9; the match to TRBD1 covers 7 bases. CDR3 length: 14 residues. Germline-derived CDR1 and CDR2 are SGDLS and YYNGEE. V lost 0 bases and J lost 12; bases outside the gene matches: 12. CDR3 protein: CASSVEPQTGSMYF. The DNA for the CDR3 is TGTGCCAGCAGCGTAGAACCCCAGACAGGGTCCATGTACTTC.

This chain joins TRBV30 and TRBJ1-1; no definite D call. In germline, CDR1 is GTSNPN, CDR2 SVGIG (reference sequence). This CDR3 contains 12 residues. V was pared by 4 bases and J by 0 bases, with 6 bases between. CDR3 protein: CAWIKLNTEAFF. CDR3 coding DNA: TGTGCCTGGATCAAATTGAACACTGAAGCTTTCTTT.

The V and J genes are TRBV5-1 and TRBJ1-1; D call uncertain. CDR3 size: 13 residues. V gave up 4 bases and J gave up 1 base, with 8 bases separating them. Looked up from germline, CDR1 is SGHRS and CDR2 is YFSETQ. The CDR3 coding sequence is TGCGCCAGCAGCCCCACGGGGAACACTGAAGCTTTCTTT. This codes for CASSPTGNTEAFF.

This clone occurred once. The chain joins TRBV18 to TRBJ2-5; TRBD1 matches at 7 bases. The germline V gene has CDR1 KGHSH and CDR2 LQKENI. The CDR3 extends over 15 amino acids. Trimming took 0 bases from V and 5 from J; bases not matched to a gene: 6. The CDR3 is CASSPPGTVGETQYF. CDR3 bases: TGTGCCAGCTCACCACCTGGGACAGTAGGCGAGACCCAGTACTTC.

The chain links TRBV5-1 to TRBJ1-2; tentatively, D is TRBD1 (6 bases). The V and J ends lost 4 bases and 4 bases respectively, with 14 bases between them. CDR1 is SGHRS and CDR2 is YFSETQ in the germline V gene. This CDR3 region has 14 residues. The CDR3 loop is CASSRPDRPYGYTF. The CDR3 bases are TGCGCCAGCAGCCGCCCCGACAGGCCCTATGGCTACACCTTC.

This clone was counted once. This CDR3 reads CATSDRGITNYGYTF. CDR3 coding DNA: TGTGCCACTTCGGACAGGGGAATCACTAACTATGGCTACACCTTC. The V call is TRBV6-1, the J call TRBJ1-2; 9 bases map to TRBD1. Germline trimming cut 10 bases from V and 0 bases from J; bases unmatched to any gene: 9. This CDR3 is built from 15 residues. Germline-derived CDR1 and CDR2 are MNHNS and SASEGT.

This CDR3 reads CASTPRRGMNTEAFF. The CDR3 DNA reads as TGTGCCAGCACCCCACGCAGGGGTATGAACACTGAAGCTTTCTTT. The chain links TRBV25-1 to TRBJ1-1, with a weak D call TRBD1 (6 bases). Trimming removed 7 bases from V and 0 bases from J, with 15 bases in between. This CDR3 contains 15 residues. CDR1 is MGHDK and CDR2 is SYGVNS in the germline V gene.

The CDR3, as DNA: TGTGCCAGCAGGTCTACCGATACGCAGTATTTT. Translated: CASRSTDTQYF. J is TRBJ2-3 and V is TRBV2, with unresolved D. V lost 6 bases, J lost 6 bases, and 7 bases lay in between. CDR3 length equals 11 residues. Germline V gene lookup returns CDR1 SNHLY and CDR2 FYNNEI.

The chain employs TRBV7-9 and TRBJ2-5, with 9 bases fitting TRBD1. The J call may be faulty, since TRBJ2-7 better matches the DNA end. Germline assignment: CDR1 SEHNR and CDR2 FQNEAQ (reference sequence). The CDR3 has 14 amino acids. DNA for the CDR3: TGTGCCAGCAGCGCCGGGACAGGGCCCTACGAGCAGTACTTC. This encodes CASSAGTGPYEQYF.

A word on this clone: This CDR3 is also generated by other DNA sequences in the sample. The rearrangement uses TRBV6-5 and TRBJ1-2, with D maybe TRBD1 (6 bases). Germline assignment: CDR1 MNHEY and CDR2 SVGAGI. Trimming left V 6 bases short and J 2 bases short, with 10 bases between. CDR3 size: 13 residues. CDR3 in DNA: TGTGCCAGCAGCCGTACAGGGAACTATGGCTACACCTTC. Translation gives CASSRTGNYGYTF.

This chain connects TRBV4-1 to TRBJ2-7; D is possibly TRBD2 (6 bases). The CDR3 has 15 residues. V gave up 0 bases and J gave up 1 base, with 10 bases separating them. Germline assignment: CDR1 MGHRA and CDR2 YSYEKL. The CDR3 here is CASSQEGLSSYEQYF. CDR3 DNA: TGCGCCAGCAGCCAAGAGGGACTGAGTTCCTACGAGCAGTACTTC.

The chain links TRBV7-8 to TRBJ2-1, with unresolved D. V gave up 5 bases and J gave up 9 bases, with 14 bases separating them. Germline assignment: CDR1 SGHVS and CDR2 FQNEAQ. The CDR3 consists of 13 residues. In nucleotides, the CDR3 is TGTGCCAGCAGCCCCCCAACTCCTCGTGAGCAGTTCTTC. Amino acid sequence: CASSPPTPREQFF.